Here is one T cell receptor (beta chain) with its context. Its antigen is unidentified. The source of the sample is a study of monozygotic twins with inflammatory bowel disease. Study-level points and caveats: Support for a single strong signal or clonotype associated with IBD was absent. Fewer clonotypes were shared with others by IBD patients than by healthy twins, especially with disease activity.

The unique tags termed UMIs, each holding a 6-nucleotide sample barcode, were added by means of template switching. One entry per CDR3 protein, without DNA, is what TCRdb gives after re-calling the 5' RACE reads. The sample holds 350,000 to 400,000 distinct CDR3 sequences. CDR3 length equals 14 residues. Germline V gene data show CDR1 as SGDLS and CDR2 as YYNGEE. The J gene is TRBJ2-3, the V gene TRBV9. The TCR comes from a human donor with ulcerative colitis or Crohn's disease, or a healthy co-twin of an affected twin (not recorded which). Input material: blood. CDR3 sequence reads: CASSATLGTDTQYF.